Listed below are T cell receptor beta chains from one sample, sequenced in a study of T cell changes during pregnancy in multiple sclerosis. The method was immunoSEQ multiplex PCR; TCRdb's version includes in-frame clones alone and lacks a portion of them. The table includes about 60,000 clones, approximately 93% detected once. The sequencing used CD8+ T cells from peripheral blood mononuclear cells, collected in the second trimester of pregnancy. All receptors come from a female donor with multiple sclerosis, enrolled in a pregnancy study. Both conserved end residues are part of each CDR3. A D gene is named only where the DNA matches it firmly. Only part of the rows carry a size: once, few, many, or a class if the clone is expanded.

TRBV4-3,-,TRBJ2-7,-,TGCGCCAGCAGCCAAGAGAAAGGAGGGTCCAGCATAGGTTTCTACGAGCAGTACTTC,CASSQEKGGSSIGFYEQYF
TRBV27,TRBD2,TRBJ2-7,-,TGTGCCAGCAGAGATAGCGGGAACTACTACGAGCAGTACTTC,CASRDSGNYYEQYF
TRBV5-4,TRBD2,TRBJ2-3,once,TGTGCCAGCAGCTTGAGGCGGGAGGCCTCAGATACGCAGTATTTT,CASSLRREASDTQYF
TRBV27,-,TRBJ2-7,-,TGTGCCAGCAGTTTAAATTGGGGGGACGAGCAGTACTTC,CASSLNWGDEQYF
TRBV27,-,TRBJ2-3,-,TGTGCCAGCAGTTTATCCCCACTAGACATGACTAGCACAGATACGCAGTATTTT,CASSLSPLDMTSTDTQYF
TRBV5-5,TRBD1,TRBJ2-7,-,TGTGCCAGCAGCTCGTACCCCGAAACAGGGGTCCAGTACTTC,CASSSYPETGVQYF
TRBV9,-,TRBJ1-1,-,TGTGCCAGCAGCGTAGGGGTAGGGGAAAACACTGAAGCTTTCTTT,CASSVGVGENTEAFF
TRBV4-1,-,TRBJ2-7,-,TGCGCCAGCAGCCATACTCCGTTTGCCTCCTACGAGCAGTACTTC,CASSHTPFASYEQYF
TRBV4-1,-,TRBJ2-7,-,TGCGCCAGCAGCCAAACAACTAGCCAGACCTACGAGCAGTACTTC,CASSQTTSQTYEQYF
TRBV11-2,TRBD1,TRBJ1-2,-,TGTGCCAGCAGCTTAGCATGGGACAGGCCTCTTATTAACTATGGCTACACCTTC,CASSLAWDRPLINYGYTF
TRBV6-4,-,TRBJ2-4,-,TGTGCCAGCAGTGACGGTGCGGATCAGAGAGCCAAAAACATTCAGTACTTC,CASSDGADQRAKNIQYF
TRBV28,TRBD1,TRBJ1-4,-,TGTGCCAGCAAGATCCCCGGGACAGGGACTGAAAAACTGTTTTTT,CASKIPGTGTEKLFF
TRBV10-3,TRBD1,TRBJ2-1,-,TGTGCCATCAGTGATGAGGGGGCAGGCCAGTTCTTC,CAISDEGAGQFF
TRBV19,-,TRBJ2-7,-,TGTGCCAGTAGTATCAACGGGTCTCCAGCGGAGCAGTACTTC,CASSINGSPAEQYF
TRBV27,TRBD1,TRBJ2-3,-,TGTGCCAGCGGACAGGTGTACACAGATACGCAGTATTTT,CASGQVYTDTQYF
TRBV19,TRBD2,TRBJ2-7,-,TGTGCCAGTAGTAGCGGGAGCAGCTACGAGCAGTACTTC,CASSSGSSYEQYF
TRBV19,-,TRBJ2-7,-,TGTGCCAGTAGTCCCCCGTGGCTCGTCTGGTCGAGAGTGGACACCAAGGTCCTCTGTCAAAGCCGGTACTTC,CASSPPWLVWSRVDTKVLCQSRYF
TRBV9,TRBD2,TRBJ2-3,-,TGTGCCAGCAGCGTAGGGCTAGCGGGAGGCACAGATACGCAGTATTTT,CASSVGLAGGTDTQYF
TRBV5-1,-,TRBJ2-2,-,TGCGCCAGCAGCCCCACGGGACACGGCTACACCGGGGAGCTGTTTTTT,CASSPTGHGYTGELFF